In this sample, the clone carrying this TCR beta chain turned up once. This record belongs to a study of control samples from healthy donors and cancer patients. Germline V gene sequence: CDR1 LGHDT, CDR2 YNNKEL (reference sequence). This CDR3 has 15 residues. J lost 3 bases, V lost 4 bases, and 7 bases had no gene match. This table comes from immunoSEQ multiplex PCR, and its TCRdb copy is limited to in-frame clones, with some not included. The sample holds about 75,000 clones, approximately 94% seen once. The clonotype originates from a woman aged 35 to 49 in good health. Sequenced material: blood. The V gene is TRBV3-1 (or the pseudogene TRBV3-2), the J gene TRBJ2-7; 9 nucleotides agree with TRBD1. CDR3 residues: CASSLRTGVFYEQYF. Written as DNA, the CDR3 is TGTGCCAGCAGCCTTCGGACAGGGGTATTCTACGAGCAGTACTTC.